This T cell receptor (beta chain) was found in a study of blood T cells in healthy people across ages. In the case of this clonotype: As yet, its antigen is unknown.

PCR was performed a second time for 7 to 11 cycles using a sample-barcoded 5' primer and a J-beta primer mix. Through a template-switch adaptor with 12 random nucleotides, each cDNA molecule received a tag. MiXCR, run by TCRdb on the 5' RACE reads, gives a single entry per CDR3 protein. The sample has 660,000 or so distinct CDR3 sequences; roughly three fifths are singletons. The study, taken as a whole, reports: A strong correlation was found between TCR beta diversity and the percentage of naive T cells. Unsorted PBMCs prevented conclusive naive versus antigen-experienced comparison.

With each sample, at least 5.5 micrograms of total RNA were extracted. This sequence was found in a man in his fifties or sixties in good health. What was sequenced was blood.

The chain's CDR3 is CASSLRGDRAYEQYF. In nucleotides, the CDR3 is TGTGCCAGCAGCCTTAGAGGGGATCGCGCCTACGAGCAGTACTTC. J is TRBJ2-7 and V is TRBV7-2, with D perhaps being TRBD1 or TRBD2 (5 bases each). The CDR3 has 15 amino acids. The V end lost 5 bases, the J end lost 2 bases, and 16 bases lay between the germline ends. The germline V gene encodes CDR1 SGHTA and CDR2 FQGNSA.